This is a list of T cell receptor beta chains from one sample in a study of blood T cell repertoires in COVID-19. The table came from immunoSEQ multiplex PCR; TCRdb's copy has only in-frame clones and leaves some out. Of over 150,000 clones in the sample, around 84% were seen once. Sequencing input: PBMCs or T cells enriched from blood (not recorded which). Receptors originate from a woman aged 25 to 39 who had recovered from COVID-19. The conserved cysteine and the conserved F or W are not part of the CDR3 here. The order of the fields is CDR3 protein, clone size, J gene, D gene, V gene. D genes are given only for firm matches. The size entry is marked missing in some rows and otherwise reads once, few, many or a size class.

CDR3 protein: ASSLYRSQETQY
clone size: .
J gene: TRBJ2-5
D gene: .
V gene: TRBV5-6

CDR3 protein: ASRKNRGNTEAF
clone size: .
J gene: TRBJ1-1
D gene: TRBD1
V gene: TRBV6-5

CDR3 protein: ASSSSGTLSYEQY
clone size: .
J gene: TRBJ2-7
D gene: .
V gene: TRBV5-1

CDR3 protein: ASSQLQGTGNTIY
clone size: .
J gene: TRBJ1-3
D gene: TRBD1
V gene: TRBV4-1

CDR3 protein: ASSAGQPGSPLH
clone size: many
J gene: TRBJ1-6
D gene: .
V gene: TRBV5-1

CDR3 protein: SARGFYEQY
clone size: .
J gene: TRBJ2-7
D gene: TRBD1
V gene: TRBV29-1

CDR3 protein: ASSHRRGGETQY
clone size: .
J gene: TRBJ2-5
D gene: TRBD2
V gene: TRBV7-8

CDR3 protein: ASSSRDSQHYGYT
clone size: .
J gene: TRBJ1-2
D gene: TRBD1
V gene: TRBV5-5

CDR3 protein: ASSAPREGNYGYT
clone size: .
J gene: TRBJ1-2
D gene: .
V gene: TRBV6-2/TRBV6-3

CDR3 protein: ASTLGQHYGYT
clone size: .
J gene: TRBJ1-2
D gene: TRBD1
V gene: TRBV2

CDR3 protein: ASSQDAGPSYGYT
clone size: .
J gene: TRBJ1-2
D gene: .
V gene: TRBV3-1/TRBV3-2

CDR3 protein: ASSPKGDGNQPQH
clone size: .
J gene: TRBJ1-5
D gene: .
V gene: TRBV18

CDR3 protein: ASSTYSGRANEQY
clone size: .
J gene: TRBJ2-7
D gene: TRBD2
V gene: TRBV27

CDR3 protein: ASSGSSGANVLT
clone size: .
J gene: TRBJ2-6
D gene: .
V gene: TRBV5-1

CDR3 protein: ASSPRVSDTQY
clone size: once
J gene: TRBJ2-3
D gene: .
V gene: TRBV28

CDR3 protein: ASSDGNHEQF
clone size: .
J gene: TRBJ2-1
D gene: .
V gene: TRBV6-1

CDR3 protein: ASSPDRQTAYGYT
clone size: once
J gene: TRBJ1-2
D gene: TRBD1
V gene: TRBV11-1

CDR3 protein: ASSRTGTPYQETQY
clone size: .
J gene: TRBJ2-5
D gene: .
V gene: TRBV6-2/TRBV6-3

CDR3 protein: ASSLTPGTGGSSPLH
clone size: .
J gene: TRBJ1-6
D gene: TRBD1
V gene: TRBV5-1

CDR3 protein: ASSGGQGASDTQY
clone size: .
J gene: TRBJ2-3
D gene: TRBD1
V gene: TRBV7-9